One T cell receptor beta chain is described in this entry. Its specificity is unknown. The V gene lost 4 bases and the J gene lost 3 bases, with 13 bases spanning the gap. CDR3 length: 14 amino acids. Per the germline V gene, CDR1 is LNHDA and CDR2 is SQIVND (reference sequence). This sample was taken from a study of T cell responses to AZD1222 COVID-19 vaccine. General study results and limits: An increase in Spike-specific TCR breadth and depth was observed after two AZD1222 doses. Among vaccine-associated CD4 TCRs, coverage spanned spike, with dominance at 160-218 and 743-854.

Some clones are missing from TCRdb's copy, which holds only in-frame ones; the method was immunoSEQ multiplex PCR. The table records roughly 33,000 clones, approximately 80% of them present only once. V is TRBV19 and J is TRBJ2-7, with D perhaps being TRBD1 or TRBD2 (5 bases each). The sequencing used peripheral blood, collected 28 days after the second AZD1222 dose. The sequence came from an adult who received the AZD1222 COVID-19 vaccine. The CDR3 region is CASSTRDGDYEQYV. The CDR3 DNA is TGTGCCAGTAGTACCCGGGACGGAGACTACGAGCAGTACGTC.